The clone carrying this T cell receptor (beta chain) has only one observation. Losses at the gene ends were 5 bases for V and 4 bases for J; bases not matched to a gene: 14. The V gene's germline CDR1 is MDHEN and CDR2 SYDVKM. The CDR3 sequence is 17 residues long. This sample stems from a study of blood T cell repertoires in COVID-19. About the research overall: Researchers got acute and convalescent COVID-19 samples from the United States, Italy and Spain. Nucleic acid was either cDNA or gDNA, and it came from T cells, B-cell-depleted T cells, or PBMCs.

Methods used by the authors: Reference gene primer amplification gave estimated nucleated cell counts. TCRdb's table, derived via immunoSEQ multiplex PCR, lists solely in-frame clones and lacks some. V and J calls and clone size come straight from that table; D and trimming were deduced from the DNA. The sample includes about 99,000 clones, around 88% of them seen just once. Specimen: peripheral blood. The gene calls are TRBV28 and TRBJ2-7; TRBD1 matches at 10 bases. The source of this sequence is a human donor in a cohort sampled during active COVID-19. CDR3: CASSPPLYGQGVYEQYF. CDR3 nucleotides: TGTGCCAGCAGTCCCCCCCTGTACGGACAGGGGGTTTACGAGCAGTACTTC.